This T cell receptor beta chain appears in the sequencing data of a study of T cell repertoires in cytomegalovirus infection. This clonotype was detected a few times. The antigen is unknown. Study results and limitations: It was HLA-C-restricted CMV-specific TCR beta clonotypes that dominated the response ex vivo. The study identified carriers of CMV plus the relevant HLA from cumulative public TCR beta family frequency.

TCRdb called the reads again in MiXCR, with one record for every CDR3 protein. The sample consists of under 850,000 distinct CDR3 sequences, less than 40% of them appearing once. Germline CDR1 is SEHNR and CDR2 is FQNEAQ (reference sequence). The V gene lost 8 bases and the J gene lost 2 bases, with 15 bases spanning the gap. The CDR3 totals 14 residues. This receptor was taken from a human donor in good health (CMV status not recorded). Some clones in this sample may be carry-over from other donors' samples. Source material: PBMCs. The V gene is TRBV7-9, the J gene TRBJ1-1, with D uncertain. This CDR3 is CASASSADNTEAFF. CDR3 nucleotides: TGTGCCAGCGCGAGCTCGGCGGATAACACTGAAGCTTTCTTT.